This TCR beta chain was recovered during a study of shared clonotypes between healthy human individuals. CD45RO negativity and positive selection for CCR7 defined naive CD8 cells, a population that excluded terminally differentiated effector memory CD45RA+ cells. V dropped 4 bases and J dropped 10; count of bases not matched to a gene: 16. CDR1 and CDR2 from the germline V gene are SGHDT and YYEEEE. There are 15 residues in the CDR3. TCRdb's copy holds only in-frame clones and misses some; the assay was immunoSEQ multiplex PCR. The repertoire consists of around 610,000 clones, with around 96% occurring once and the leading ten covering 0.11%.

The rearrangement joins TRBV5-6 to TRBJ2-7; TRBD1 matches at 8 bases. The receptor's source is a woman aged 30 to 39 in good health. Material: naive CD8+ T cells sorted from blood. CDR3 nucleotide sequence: TGTGCCAGCAGCGGCTCCGGGACAGGCAAGGGCTTCCAGTACTTC. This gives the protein CASSGSGTGKGFQYF.